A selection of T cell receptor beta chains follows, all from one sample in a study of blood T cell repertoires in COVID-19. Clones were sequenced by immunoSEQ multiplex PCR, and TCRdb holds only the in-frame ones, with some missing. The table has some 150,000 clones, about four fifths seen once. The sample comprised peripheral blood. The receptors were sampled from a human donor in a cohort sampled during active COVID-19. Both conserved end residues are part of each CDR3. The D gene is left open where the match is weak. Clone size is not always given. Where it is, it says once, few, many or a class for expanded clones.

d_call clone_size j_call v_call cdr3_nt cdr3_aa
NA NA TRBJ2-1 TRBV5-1 TGCGCCAGCAGCACCCTACCTTCGAATGAGCAGTTCTTC CASSTLPSNEQFF
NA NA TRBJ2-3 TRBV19 TGTGCCAGTAGTTCAATAGGAGGCACAGATACGCAGTATTTT CASSSIGGTDTQYF
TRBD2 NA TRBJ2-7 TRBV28 TGTGCCAGCAGTTTATTGGCGGGAGGGAATTGGGGCTACGAGCAGTACTTC CASSLLAGGNWGYEQYF
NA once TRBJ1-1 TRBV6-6 TGTGCCAGCAGTTACGGCGTTGAAAACGGGGCTTTCTTT CASSYGVENGAFF
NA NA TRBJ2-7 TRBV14 TGTGCCAGCAGCCAAACCTATGGCGAGCAGTACTTC CASSQTYGEQYF
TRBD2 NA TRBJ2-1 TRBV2 TGTGCCAGCAGTGCGACTAGCGGCTACAATGAGCAGTTCTTC CASSATSGYNEQFF
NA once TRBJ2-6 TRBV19 TGTGCCAGTTGGCGGGGCTCTGGGGCCAACGTCCTGACTTTC CASWRGSGANVLTF
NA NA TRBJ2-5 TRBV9 TGTGCCAGCAGCGTAGCGGGGGAGACCCAGTACTTC CASSVAGETQYF
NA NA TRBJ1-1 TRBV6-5 TGTGCCAGCTGGGGGCCGGGACGCCCGAACACTGAAGCTTTCTTT CASWGPGRPNTEAFF
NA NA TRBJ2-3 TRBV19 TGTGCCAGTAGTATTCAATTGAGCGGAAGCACAGATACGCAGTATTTT CASSIQLSGSTDTQYF
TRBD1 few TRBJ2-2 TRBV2 TGTGCCAGCGACGGCAGGGGGATACCTACCCCGAACACCGGGGAGCTGTTTTTT CASDGRGIPTPNTGELFF
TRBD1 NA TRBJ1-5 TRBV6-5 TGTGCCAGCAGCTGGGACAGGGAGCAGCCCCAGCATTTT CASSWDREQPQHF
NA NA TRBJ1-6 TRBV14 TGTGCCAGCAGACAGGTTGATAATTCACCCCTCCACTTT CASRQVDNSPLHF
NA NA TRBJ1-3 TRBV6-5 TGTGCCAGCAGTTACTCCGGCAGGGCTGGAAACACCATATATTTT CASSYSGRAGNTIYF
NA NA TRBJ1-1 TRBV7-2 TGTGCCAGCAGCCCTACCCGGGGCACTGAAGCTTTCTTT CASSPTRGTEAFF
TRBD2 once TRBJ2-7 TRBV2 TGTGCCAGCAGTATGACCGGGACTAGAGGCGAGCAGTACTTC CASSMTGTRGEQYF